This T cell receptor (beta chain) was sequenced for a study of molecular identifiers for immune sequencing clone quantification. General study findings and limits: Clones of above 20 RNA copies carried over 97% of effector molecules; in naive cells they carried under 1%.

Remarks on this clonotype: Its antigen is not identified.

The length of the CDR3 is 20 residues. The V and J ends lost 2 bases and 0 bases respectively, with 27 bases between them. Germline V gives CDR1 SQVTM, CDR2 ANQGSEA. Using its own MiXCR run on the PCR reads, TCRdb lists one record per CDR3 protein. The repertoire holds 85,000 to 130,000 distinct CDR3 sequences, under 40% seen once, with 4% to 4.5% in the top ten. The sequence derives from a human donor in good health. Some libraries in this study had Jurkat cell RNA spiked in. The material sequenced was naive CD8+ T cells from blood, with Jurkat cell RNA spiked in. Subset given: FACS-sorted CD8+CD4-CCR7+CD45RA+ naive T cells. The chain is built from TRBV29-1 and TRBJ2-3, with a possible D match to TRBD1 (6 bases). CDR3 in DNA: TGCAGCGTTGAATCTACCCTCCTACAACAGGGCCTCTTTAGCACAGATACGCAGTATTTT. This gives the protein CSVESTLLQQGLFSTDTQYF.